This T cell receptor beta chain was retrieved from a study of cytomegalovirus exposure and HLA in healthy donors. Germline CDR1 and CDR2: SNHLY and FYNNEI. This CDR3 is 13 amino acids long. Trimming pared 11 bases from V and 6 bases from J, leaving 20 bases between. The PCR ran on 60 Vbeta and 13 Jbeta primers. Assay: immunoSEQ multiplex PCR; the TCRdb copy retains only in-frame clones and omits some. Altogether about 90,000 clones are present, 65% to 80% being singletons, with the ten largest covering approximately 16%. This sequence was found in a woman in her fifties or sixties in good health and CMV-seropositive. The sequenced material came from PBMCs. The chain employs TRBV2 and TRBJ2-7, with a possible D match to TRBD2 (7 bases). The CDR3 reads CAGGEQGWSEQYF. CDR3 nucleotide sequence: TGTGCCGGGGGGGAACAGGGTTGGTCCGAGCAGTACTTC. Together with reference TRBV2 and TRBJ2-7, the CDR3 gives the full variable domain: EPEVTQTPSHQVTQMGQEVILRCVPISNHLYFYWYRQILGQKVEFLVSFYNNEISEKSEIFDDQFSVERPDGSNFTLKIRSTKLEDSAMYFCAGGEQGWSEQYFGPGTRLTVT.